This T cell receptor beta chain appears in the sequencing data of a study of graft-versus-host responses after intestinal transplantation (dated by TCRdb to about 2021). At the level of the whole study: Multivisceral, liver-intestinal, or isolated intestinal transplants were received by the recipients. Every recipient was given anti-thymocyte globulin induction, followed by roughly 3 years of maintenance tacrolimus and steroids. Bulk TCR-beta CDR3 sequencing was used to track graft-versus-host and host-versus-graft alloreactive T cell clones in the graft, circulation and bone marrow after intestinal transplantation. Alloreactive clones were identified by sequencing pre-transplant mixed lymphocyte reaction products and comparing them with unstimulated pre-transplant donor and recipient T cells. A cohort of 24 intestinal transplant recipients, including one retransplant, was enrolled, and a few patients lacking pretransplant specimens were excluded. A peak of at least 4% donor T cells among recipient peripheral blood mononuclear cells was the definition used for donor T cell macrochimerism. Instead of going to the commercial service, samples from a few later patients were sequenced in-house on an Illumina MiSeq and processed with MiXCR. Overall results and qualifications from the work: The relatively low number and heterogeneity of intestinal transplant patients limited the conclusions. Early after transplant, declines in HvG clones were associated with peak levels of circulating GvH clones. GvH clones were detected in recipient bone marrow, and some appeared earlier in ileal mucosa or blood, consistent with an intestinal mucosal origin. Patients with donor T cell macrochimerism had high GvH to HvG T cell clonal ratios in their allografts.

Receptors were amplified or captured by the immunoSEQ multiplex PCR assay. In most patients, genomic DNA was isolated using the Qiagen DNeasy Blood and Tissue Kit and sent frozen to Adaptive Biotechnologies for TCR sequencing. High-throughput TCR-beta CDR3 sequencing of genomic DNA from most patients was performed by Adaptive Biotechnologies. The paper's data handling went like this. TCR sequencing data were retrieved from Adaptive's ImmunoSEQ software for 15 to 20 patients, whereas three other patients were processed with MiXCR and VDJtools. To correct CD4 versus CD8 sorting errors, sequences present in both subsets at a frequency ratio below 5:1 were removed. CDR3 nucleotide sequences shared between donor and recipient were removed because their origin could not be assigned. To be classed as alloreactive, a clone needed at least 2-fold expansion over unstimulated cells and a minimum CFSE-low frequency of 0.002% (template counts) or 0.001% (read counts). Clones detected in sequenced pre-transplant spleen, lymph node, or MLR CFSE-low populations of the donor or recipient were defined as mappable. Cumulative frequency of alloreactive clones was calculated as a percentage of all sequences weighted by copy number. TCRdb provides this immuneACCESS table in a form limited to in-frame rearrangements. Some clones are lacking; in checked studies, under half of them reflect an unresolved V gene, and why the rest are absent is not known. V and J calls plus clone size are reproduced from that table; the DNA served to infer D and trimming. In all, the sample holds 80,000 to 100,000 clones, and around 92% of those were seen once. The ten largest clones add up to roughly 0.07% of the sample.

The time point label here, explained by the study, means: cells obtained before transplantation from donor or recipient. CD3+CD4+ and CD3+CD8+ populations were FACS-sorted from unstimulated pre-transplant donor and recipient cells taken from spleen or lymph nodes. Concerning this clone itself: Its antigen is not yet known. No base quality values were provided; no much bigger clone lies one nucleotide off.

The germline V gene (reference sequence) yields MNHEY for CDR1 and SMNVEV for CDR2. Spanning cysteine to phenylalanine, the CDR3 consists of 13 amino acids. CDR3 DNA is the only sequence kept; it has 39 bases, read in frame from the first base. This receptor chain uses TRBV27 and TRBJ2-5; TRBD2 lines up with 8 middle nucleotides. The source is a human donor who was the organ donor for an intestinal transplant. The material was unstimulated CD8+ T cells sorted from spleen or lymph node cells, obtained before transplant. The CDR3 sequence is CYLAGCCQETQYF. The DNA sequence reads TGTTACCTAGCGGGTTGTTGCCAAGAGACCCAGTACTTC.